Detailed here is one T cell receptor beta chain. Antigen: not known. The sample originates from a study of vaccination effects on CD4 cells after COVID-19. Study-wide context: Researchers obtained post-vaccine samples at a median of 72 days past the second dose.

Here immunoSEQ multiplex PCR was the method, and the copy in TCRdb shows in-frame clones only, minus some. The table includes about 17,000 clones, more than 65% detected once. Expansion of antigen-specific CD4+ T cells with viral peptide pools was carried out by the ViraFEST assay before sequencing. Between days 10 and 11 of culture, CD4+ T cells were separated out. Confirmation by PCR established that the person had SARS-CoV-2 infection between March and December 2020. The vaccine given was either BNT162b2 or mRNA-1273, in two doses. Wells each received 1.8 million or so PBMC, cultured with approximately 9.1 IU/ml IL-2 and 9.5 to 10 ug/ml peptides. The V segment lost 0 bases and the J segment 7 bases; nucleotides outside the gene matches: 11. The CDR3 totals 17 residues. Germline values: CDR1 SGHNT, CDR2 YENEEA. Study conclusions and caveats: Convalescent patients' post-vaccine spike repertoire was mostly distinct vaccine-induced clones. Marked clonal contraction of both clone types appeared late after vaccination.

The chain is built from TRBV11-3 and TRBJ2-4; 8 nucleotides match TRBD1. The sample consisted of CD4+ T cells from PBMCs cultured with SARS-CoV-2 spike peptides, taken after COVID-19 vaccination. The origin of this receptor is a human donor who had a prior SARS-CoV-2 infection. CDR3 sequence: CASSLEIFPGGRNIQYF. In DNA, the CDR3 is TGTGCCAGCAGCTTAGAAATCTTTCCAGGGGGCAGGAACATTCAGTACTTC.